Presented here are 27 T cell receptor beta chains from one specimen sequenced in a study of blood T cell repertoires in COVID-19. The repertoire was sequenced with immunoSEQ multiplex PCR; TCRdb's copy has only in-frame clones and lacks some. Of about 140,000 clones listed, 88% are singletons. Sequencing input: peripheral blood. The receptors were gathered from a man between 65 and 85 years old with acute or convalescent COVID-19.

About this clone: Other nucleotide sequences in the sample specify the same CDR3. The chain carries TRBV7-9 and TRBJ1-1; D is unresolved. Germline CDR1 SEHNR, CDR2 FQNEAQ (reference sequence). With 0 bases removed from V and 0 bases from J, the gap between germline ends came to 5 bases. This CDR3 is 14 amino acids long. The CDR3, as DNA: TGTGCCAGCAGCTTAGCCCAGTTGAACACTGAAGCTTTCTTT. This encodes CASSLAQLNTEAFF.

V is TRBV2 and J is TRBJ1-4; possible D gene TRBD1, 6 bases. Germline V gene lookup returns CDR1 SNHLY and CDR2 FYNNEI. Trimming cost V 7 bases and J 5 bases, with 14 bases left between them. The CDR3 runs to 14 residues. CDR3 sequence: CASNKQGLNEKLFF. Here the CDR3 DNA reads TGTGCCAGCAATAAACAGGGCCTAAATGAAAAACTGTTTTTT.

The chain is built from TRBV28 and TRBJ1-2; the match to TRBD1 covers 7 bases. The CDR3 sequence is 12 residues long. Germline-derived CDR1 and CDR2 are MDHEN and SYDVKM. The junction had 2 bases not matched to a gene; V was cut back by 6 bases and J by 4 bases. In nucleotides, the CDR3 is TGTGCCAGCAGAAGGACAGGCTATGGCTACACCTTC. It specifies CASRRTGYGYTF.

J is TRBJ2-1 and V is TRBV21-1; the D call of TRBD1 is as the table states it, not checked on the DNA. TRBV21-1 is a pseudogene. The CDR3 has 15 residues. The CDR3 nucleotides read TGTGCCAGCAGCAAAGGGGCTTCGGTGAGCAATGAGCAGTTCTTC. It translates to CASSKGASVSNEQFF.

The J gene is TRBJ2-7, the V gene TRBV20-1; 10 positions agree with TRBD1. The CDR3 covers 15 residues. V trimming: 3 bases; J trimming: 5 bases; junction bases outside the gene matches: 10. The germline V gene has CDR1 DFQATT and CDR2 SNEGSKA (reference sequence). CDR3 DNA: TGCAGTGCTAGTCTCCCGGGACAGGGGCAGGACGAGCAGTACTTC. It specifies CSASLPGQGQDEQYF.

The CDR3 sequence is CASSLGTGDNEQFF. The CDR3 DNA reads TGTGCCAGCTCACTCGGGACAGGCGACAATGAGCAGTTCTTC. V is TRBV18 and J is TRBJ2-1, with 8 bases aligning to TRBD1. The CDR3 covers 14 residues. V was clipped by 4 bases and J by 5 bases; unmatched bases: 4. Germline loops: CDR1 KGHSH, CDR2 LQKENI.

This clone was seen a few times. This chain links TRBV5-1 with TRBJ1-6, with unresolved D. V was shortened by 0 bases and J by 7 bases, with 11 bases between the two germline ends. The germline V gene has CDR1 SGHRS and CDR2 YFSETQ. The CDR3 runs 15 residues. The CDR3: CASSLAAGINSPLHF. In nucleotides, the CDR3 is TGCGCCAGCAGCTTGGCCGCAGGAATAAATTCACCCCTCCACTTT.

To note about this clone: Other DNA sequences in this sample translate to the same CDR3. The rearrangement links TRBV6-5 to TRBJ2-2, with TRBD2 identical over 8 bases. Germline V gene data show CDR1 as MNHEY and CDR2 as SVGAGI. This CDR3 spans 14 amino acids. The V segment lost 7 bases and the J segment 6 bases; nucleotides outside the gene matches: 7. CDR3 DNA: TGTGCCAGCAAGGCTAGCGGGTCCCCCGGGGAGCTGTTTTTT. Its protein is CASKASGSPGELFF.

The chain employs TRBV19 and TRBJ2-1; possibly TRBD1 for D (6 bases). The germline V gene encodes CDR1 LNHDA and CDR2 SQIVND (reference sequence). V lost 6 bases and J 4 bases, leaving 13 bases between the germline ends. The CDR3 runs to 14 residues. The CDR3 protein is CASSTGQFYNEQFF. CDR3 DNA sequence: TGTGCCAGTAGCACAGGACAGTTTTACAATGAGCAGTTCTTC.

On this clone: One end of the junction is discordant with germline, which a read error may explain. The chain is built from TRBV14 and TRBJ2-5, with D unresolved. This CDR3 contains 13 residues. Germline V lookup: CDR1 SGHDN, CDR2 FVKESK. The CDR3 nucleotides read TGTGCCAGCAGCCGGTATTACCAGGAGACCCAGTACTTC. This codes for CASSRYYQETQYF.

This rearrangement joins TRBV7-9 to TRBJ1-4; the match to TRBD1 covers 7 bases. V dropped 5 bases and J dropped 5; count of bases not matched to a gene: 8. The CDR3 has 15 amino acids. Germline V gene sequence: CDR1 SEHNR, CDR2 FQNEAQ (reference sequence). CDR3 amino acids: CASSPGTAPNEKLFF. CDR3 sequence (DNA): TGTGCCAGCAGCCCAGGGACAGCGCCGAATGAAAAACTGTTTTTT.

This clone was observed a single time. V and J are TRBV6-5 and TRBJ1-4; TRBD1 matches at 7 bases. The CDR3 is 16 residues long. The V and J ends lost 2 bases and 1 base, in that order; junction bases with no gene match: 4. The germline CDR1 and CDR2 sequences are MNHEY and SVGAGI. The CDR3 loop reads CASSYQAGGTNEKLFF. In DNA form, the CDR3 reads TGTGCCAGCAGTTACCAAGCAGGGGGAACTAATGAAAAACTGTTTTTT.

The chain joins TRBV6-1 to TRBJ1-3; D is ambiguous. The CDR3 is 14 residues long. Germline lookup yields CDR1 MNHNS and CDR2 SASEGT. V gave up 0 bases and J gave up 9 bases, with 12 bases separating them. CDR3 amino acids: CASSEAASRGTIYF. CDR3 sequence (DNA): TGTGCCAGCAGTGAAGCAGCAAGTAGAGGCACCATATATTTT.

The chain recombines TRBV28 with TRBJ2-3; 15 bases map to TRBD2. The length of the CDR3 is 16 residues. J lost 5 bases, V lost 6 bases, and 6 bases had no gene match. Germline V gene lookup returns CDR1 MDHEN and CDR2 SYDVKM. CDR3: CASRSRGLAGGDTQYF. The CDR3 nucleotides read TGTGCCAGCAGATCTCGGGGACTAGCGGGAGGAGATACGCAGTATTTT.

The chain uses TRBV10-3 and TRBJ1-1; D might be TRBD1 (5 bases). V lost 2 bases, J lost 10 bases, and 14 bases lay in between. The CDR3 has 13 residues. The germline gives CDR1 ENHRY, CDR2 SYGVKD. Here the CDR3 DNA reads TGTGCCATCAGTGAGCTTGCGGAGGGGATAGCTTTCTTT. Translation: CAISELAEGIAFF.

This chain uses TRBV2 with TRBJ2-3, with D possibly being TRBD1 (5 bases). V lost 7 bases and J 2 bases, leaving 13 bases between the germline ends. Germline CDR1 reads SNHLY; CDR2 reads FYNNEI. CDR3 size: 14 residues. The CDR3 coding sequence is TGTGCCAGCAAGGGTCAGGGTAACACAGATACGCAGTATTTT. It yields the protein CASKGQGNTDTQYF.

The chain is built from TRBV27 and TRBJ1-5; D is undetermined. CDR3 length equals 16 residues. Per germline, CDR1 MNHEY and CDR2 SMNVEV (reference sequence). The ends were cut back, 5 bases at V and 0 bases at J, with 14 bases in the middle. The CDR3 nucleotides read TGTGCCAGCAGTCCTCTTCGATCGGGTAGCAATCAGCCCCAGCATTTT. The encoded protein is CASSPLRSGSNQPQHF.

The CDR3 protein is CASSPPFGTGEAYEQYF. The DNA of the CDR3 is TGTGCCAGCTCACCACCGTTTGGAACGGGGGAGGCCTACGAGCAGTACTTC. The gene calls are TRBV18 and TRBJ2-7; the D gene is possibly TRBD2 (6 bases). The germline CDR1 and CDR2 sequences are KGHSH and LQKENI. Trimming cost V 0 bases and J 2 bases, with 17 bases left between them. CDR3 size: 17 residues.

The chain couples TRBV2 to TRBJ1-4; unclear D gene. Germline CDR1 SNHLY, CDR2 FYNNEI. The CDR3 runs to 12 residues. V lost 6 bases to trimming and J lost 2 bases, with 4 bases between them. The CDR3 nucleotides read TGTGCCAGCAGGGGCACTAATGAAAAACTGTTTTTT. Translation: CASRGTNEKLFF.

V gene TRBV5-4 combines with J gene TRBJ2-5; unclear D gene. The CDR3 has 13 amino acids. V dropped 0 bases and J dropped 5 bases, with 8 bases sitting between them. Germline CDR1 reads SGHNT; CDR2 reads YYREEE (reference sequence). The CDR3 sequence is CASSLDPRETQYF. Written as DNA, the CDR3 is TGTGCCAGCAGCTTGGACCCTAGGGAGACCCAGTACTTC.

Only one count was recorded for this clone. The V gene is TRBV10-2, the J gene TRBJ1-1, with 9 bases identical to TRBD1. V lost 3 bases and J lost 4; bases outside the gene matches: 3. The CDR3 totals 14 residues. Germline V gene lookup returns CDR1 WSHSY and CDR2 SAAADI. The CDR3 DNA reads TGCGCCAGCAGTGACAGGACAGGGGTCACTGAAGCTTTCTTT. Residues: CASSDRTGVTEAFF.

The V call is TRBV6-5, the J call TRBJ1-1; a weak D match, TRBD1 (6 bases). There are 16 residues in the CDR3. With 4 bases removed from V and 0 bases from J, the gap between germline ends came to 15 bases. CDR1 is MNHEY, CDR2 SVGAGI, per germline. The CDR3 sequence: CASSLTTGGLNTEAFF. The DNA of the CDR3 is TGTGCCAGCAGTTTAACGACAGGAGGATTGAACACTGAAGCTTTCTTT.

The chain joins TRBV12-5 to TRBJ1-2, with unresolved D. Trimming cost V 1 base and J 4 bases, with 22 bases left between them. Germline-derived CDR1 and CDR2 are LGHNT and FRNRAP. The CDR3 contains 18 residues. CDR3 sequence: CASGLAPPQETELYGYTF. CDR3 coding DNA: TGTGCTAGTGGTTTGGCCCCGCCCCAAGAAACAGAACTCTATGGCTACACCTTC.

This chain links TRBV29-1 with TRBJ1-2; TRBD1 matches 7 bases. In germline, CDR1 is SQVTM, CDR2 ANQGSEA. V shed 0 bases, J shed 1 base, and the junction held 8 bases outside the gene matches. The CDR3 consists of 16 residues. The CDR3: CSVEDALGTVNYGYTF. CDR3 DNA sequence: TGCAGCGTTGAAGACGCCCTTGGGACAGTTAACTATGGCTACACCTTC.

The chain carries TRBV19 and TRBJ2-2; D is unresolved. CDR3 length: 14 amino acids. CDR1 LNHDA and CDR2 SQIVND come from the germline V gene (reference sequence). The V gene lost 5 bases and the J gene lost 0 bases, with 7 bases spanning the gap. The CDR3 region is CASSPTSNTGELFF. The CDR3 DNA sequence: TGTGCCAGTAGTCCCACTTCGAACACCGGGGAGCTGTTTTTT.

The rearrangement joins TRBV5-1 to TRBJ2-1; 13 bases line up with TRBD2. Germline CDR1 is SGHRS and CDR2 is YFSETQ. The ends lost 5 bases at V and 5 bases at J; junction bases unmatched: 7. This CDR3 is 16 amino acids long. CDR3 protein: CASRIPGLAGNNEQFF. In nucleotides, the CDR3 is TGCGCCAGCAGGATACCGGGACTAGCGGGGAACAATGAGCAGTTCTTC.

The chain links TRBV6-5 to TRBJ2-1; D perhaps matches TRBD2 (6 bases). The CDR3 sequence is 12 residues long. V was shortened by 2 bases and J by 15 bases, with 14 bases between the two germline ends. CDR1 is MNHEY, CDR2 SVGAGI, per germline. The CDR3 reads CASSYTGDRLFF. The CDR3, as DNA: TGTGCCAGCAGTTACACGGGAGATAGGTTGTTCTTC.